The clone carrying this TCR beta chain has at least ten counts. The source of the sample is a study of neurological immune-mediated disorders. The CDR3 spans 16 residues. With 2 bases clipped from V and 8 bases from J, the junction kept 11 bases outside the gene matches. In germline, CDR1 is SEHNR, CDR2 FQNEAQ (reference sequence). A single record per CDR3 protein comes from TCRdb applying MiXCR to the 5' RACE reads. The top ten clones hold 1.7% of a sample with about 77,000 distinct CDR3 sequences, about 9% of them seen once. This chain uses TRBV7-9 with TRBJ2-1; 8 bases are a match to TRBD2. Sequencing used PBMCs. This receptor was taken from a man in his forties or fifties in good health. CDR3 sequence: CASSLIGGRIPDEQFF. Written as DNA, the CDR3 is TGTGCCAGCAGCTTAATCGGCGGGAGGATTCCGGATGAGCAGTTCTTC.